Listed here are 17 T cell receptor beta chains from one sample, sequenced in a study of glioma-infiltrating T cells after dendritic cell vaccination. Data came from immunoSEQ multiplex PCR; TCRdb stores just in-frame clones and leaves some out. Of about 87,000 clones listed, around 83% are singletons. Time point meaning: after dendritic cell vaccination, including at tumor progression/relapse. Sequenced material: blood, taken after dendritic cell vaccination. The origin of the receptors is a human donor with glioblastoma.

The V call is TRBV4-2, the J call TRBJ2-3; D remains ambiguous. V shed 8 bases and J shed 1 base, with 7 bases lying between them. CDR3 length: 12 residues. CDR1 and CDR2 from the germline V gene are LGHNA and YNFKEQ. The CDR3 sequence: CASAEGTDTQYF. In nucleotides, the CDR3 is TGTGCCAGCGCTGAGGGCACAGATACGCAGTATTTT.

The chain joins TRBV9 to TRBJ2-1, with 13 bases lining up with TRBD2. Losses at the gene ends were 1 base for V and 6 bases for J; bases not matched to a gene: 4. CDR3 length: 16 residues. CDR1 and CDR2 (germline): SGDLS, YYNGEE. CDR3 in DNA: TGTGCCAGCAGCGTAACGGGACTAGCGGGGCTCAATGAGCAGTTCTTC. Protein sequence: CASSVTGLAGLNEQFF.

The chain carries TRBV4-1 and TRBJ2-1; TRBD2 agrees at 7 bases. The germline gives CDR1 MGHRA, CDR2 YSYEKL. CDR3 length: 16 amino acids. V lost 3 bases, J lost 8 bases, and 13 bases stayed unmatched. The CDR3 coding sequence is TGCGCCAGCAGCCAGGGGGGTAGCGGGCTTTTTGATGAGCAGTTCTTC. Residues: CASSQGGSGLFDEQFF.

The genes are TRBV7-3 and TRBJ1-2, with 8 positions matching TRBD1. The CDR3 spans 13 residues. V shed 5 bases and J 8 bases; nucleotides not matched to a gene: 7. Germline V gene sequence: CDR1 SGHTA, CDR2 FQGTGA. CDR3 nucleotide sequence: TGTGCCAGCAGCCCGGACAGGGTGGGAGGCTACACCTTC. This encodes CASSPDRVGGYTF.

The rearrangement joins TRBV15 to TRBJ2-7, with D perhaps matching TRBD1 (6 bases). From germline, CDR1 is LNHNV and CDR2 YYDKDF (reference sequence). V was pared by 2 bases and J by 7 bases, with 15 bases between. This CDR3 has 14 residues. CDR3 amino acids: CATSRSQGSVEQYF. The CDR3 bases are TGTGCCACCAGCAGATCCCAGGGGTCCGTGGAGCAGTACTTC.

This sequence joins TRBV7-3 and TRBJ1-6; 7 nucleotides match TRBD1. This CDR3 comprises 14 residues. Per the germline V gene, CDR1 is SGHTA and CDR2 is FQGTGA. V was clipped by 6 bases and J by 7 bases; unmatched bases: 6. The CDR3 loop reads CASRKGQTNSPLHF. The CDR3 DNA sequence: TGTGCCAGCAGAAAGGGACAGACAAATTCACCCCTCCACTTT.

The J gene is TRBJ1-2, the V gene TRBV5-6, with D perhaps TRBD1 (5 bases). CDR3 size: 14 residues. Looked up from germline, CDR1 is SGHDT and CDR2 is YYEEEE. Trimming removed 9 bases from V and 0 bases from J, with 15 bases in between. This chain's CDR3 is CANPTDRSNYGYTF. The CDR3 DNA reads TGTGCCAACCCGACAGATCGATCTAACTATGGCTACACCTTC.

In its sample, this clone was seen a few times. V gene TRBV6-6 combines with J gene TRBJ1-2, with 9 positions matching TRBD1. Germline V gene data show CDR1 as MNHNY and CDR2 as SVGAGI (reference sequence). The CDR3 contains 15 residues. V dropped 5 bases and J dropped 8; count of bases not matched to a gene: 12. The CDR3 protein is CASSTRDRDAKGYTF. The CDR3 coding sequence is TGTGCCAGCAGTACCCGGGACAGGGATGCGAAGGGCTACACCTTC.

V and J are TRBV27 and TRBJ2-3; 8 bases are shared with TRBD1. Germline CDR1 reads MNHEY; CDR2 reads SMNVEV (reference sequence). V was pared by 7 bases and J by 2 bases, with 8 bases of the junction left unmatched. The CDR3 length is 15 residues. The CDR3 protein is CASTIRQGNTDTQYF. As DNA, the CDR3 is TGTGCCAGCACCATTAGACAGGGGAACACAGATACGCAGTATTTT.

The rearrangement uses TRBV6-1 and TRBJ1-6; D perhaps matches TRBD1 (5 bases). The CDR3 contains 17 residues. The V and J ends lost 2 bases and 8 bases respectively, with 19 bases between them. Germline V CDR1 and CDR2: MNHNS, SASEGT. The CDR3 DNA follows: TGTGCCAGCAGTGAATTACCGCCGGGACTTGCCGATTCACCCCTCCACTTT. Protein sequence: CASSELPPGLADSPLHF.

J is TRBJ1-2 and V is TRBV6-5, with D unresolved. Between the trimmed V and J ends, which lost 0 bases and 1 base, there was a span of 6 bases. CDR3 length: 14 residues. Germline-derived CDR1 and CDR2 are MNHEY and SVGAGI. In DNA, the CDR3 is TGTGCCAGCAGTTACTCCAACAGTAACTATGGCTACACCTTC. Translation gives CASSYSNSNYGYTF.

The genes are TRBV7-2 and TRBJ1-5, with D uncertain. The CDR3 totals 13 residues. V lost 1 base to trimming and J lost 7 bases, with 8 bases between them. In germline, CDR1 is SGHTA, CDR2 FQGNSA. CDR3 in DNA: TGTGCCAGCAGCTTAGGAATCCAGCAGCCCCAGCATTTT. This gives the protein CASSLGIQQPQHF.

This clone was seen just once. V and J are TRBV27 and TRBJ2-1, with a possible D match to TRBD2 (6 bases). CDR3 length: 14 amino acids. V was pared by 5 bases and J by 9 bases, with 17 bases between. Germline V lookup: CDR1 MNHEY, CDR2 SMNVEV (reference sequence). The CDR3 loop reads CASSLGLLPGEQFF. The CDR3 DNA reads as TGTGCCAGCAGTCTCGGACTACTTCCCGGTGAGCAGTTCTTC.

The chain combines TRBV6-6 with TRBJ1-5, with D hard to call. This CDR3 has 15 residues. Trimming took 6 bases from V and 1 from J, leaving 13 bases between them. Germline-derived CDR1 and CDR2 are MNHNY and SVGAGI (reference sequence). CDR3 residues: CASSAQKQSNQPQHF. In DNA form, the CDR3 reads TGTGCCAGCAGCGCACAGAAGCAAAGCAATCAGCCCCAGCATTTT.

The rearrangement links TRBV30 to TRBJ1-2; 10 nucleotides agree with TRBD1. V lost 0 bases to trimming and J lost 6 bases; unmatched junction nucleotides: 4. The CDR3 has 14 residues. Germline CDR1 is GTSNPN and CDR2 is SVGIG (reference sequence). CDR3: CAWSVRQGANGYTF. CDR3 DNA sequence: TGTGCCTGGAGTGTACGACAGGGGGCCAATGGCTACACCTTC.

This clone is a singleton in its sample. The J gene is TRBJ1-3, the V gene TRBV7-2, with D maybe TRBD1 (5 bases). Germline lookup yields CDR1 SGHTA and CDR2 FQGNSA. The CDR3 contains 15 residues. Trimming stripped 3 bases from V and 2 bases from J, with 11 bases between. Here the CDR3 reads CASSFRAGAGNTIYF. In DNA form, the CDR3 reads TGTGCCAGCAGCTTCAGGGCGGGGGCTGGAAACACCATATATTTT.

The V gene is TRBV4-1, the J gene TRBJ1-4; D not resolved. The CDR3 extends over 15 amino acids. Germline lookup yields CDR1 MGHRA and CDR2 YSYEKL. Trimming took 1 base from V and 4 from J, leaving 10 bases between them. The CDR3 DNA reads as TGCGCCAGCAGCCAAGGAGGGAGATTTAATGAAAAACTGTTTTTT. This codes for CASSQGGRFNEKLFF.